This T cell receptor beta chain was observed in a study of T-cell reconstitution after alpha-beta-depleted transplantation in children. Notes on the study in general: Expanded graft clones, several hundred of them, were reportedly the source of alpha-beta T cells about two months after transplant. T-cell counts and diversity at one year following transplant were attributed mainly to newly produced T cells. The study traced high day-60 TCRbeta diversity in some patients to surviving recipient T cells and thymic progenitors.

Molecular barcoding with unique molecular identifiers was used for the TCRbeta library. TCRdb reanalysed the PCR reads using MiXCR and keeps one entry per CDR3 protein. Of roughly 300,000 distinct CDR3 sequences listed, 11% were seen once; the top ten hold 20% to 25%. This clonotype was seen many times. Its antigen is currently unknown. CDR1 and CDR2 from the germline V gene are SGHRS and YFSETQ. V gave up 3 bases and J gave up 9 bases; unmatched junction bases: 5. This CDR3 region has 15 residues. Material: peripheral blood, obtained 180 days after TCRalphabeta/CD19-depleted stem cell transplant. The V and J genes are TRBV5-1 and TRBJ2-1; 14 bases map to TRBD2. This TCR derives from a male patient between 2 and 15 years old who had a stem cell transplant for chronic granulomatous disease, so the T cells may come from the graft donor. CDR3 sequence reads: CASSWGLAGAAEQFF. The CDR3 coding sequence is TGCGCCAGCAGCTGGGGACTAGCGGGAGCCGCTGAGCAGTTCTTC.